Listed here are 18 T cell receptor beta chains from one sample, sequenced in a study of blood T cell repertoires in COVID-19. The table came from immunoSEQ multiplex PCR; TCRdb's copy has only in-frame clones and leaves some out. The sample lists about 400,000 clones, roughly 90% occurring once. The sample was PBMCs or T cells enriched from blood (not recorded which). These receptors came from a woman aged 25 to 39 with acute COVID-19.

The CDR3 reads CASSQPSGQVNSPLHF. CDR3 nucleotides: TGCGCCAGCAGCCAACCCTCAGGACAGGTTAATTCACCCCTCCACTTT. This chain uses TRBV4-1 with TRBJ1-6; 7 bases line up with TRBD1. The J segment lost 6 bases and the V segment lost 2 bases, leaving 7 bases of the junction unmatched. This CDR3 is 16 amino acids long. Germline V gene sequence: CDR1 MGHRA, CDR2 YSYEKL.

The chain joins TRBV6-1 to TRBJ2-2; no clear D. The germline V and J ends were trimmed by 2 bases and 7 bases, with 11 bases remaining between them. CDR3 length: 14 amino acids. Per the germline V gene, CDR1 is MNHNS and CDR2 is SASEGT. The CDR3 reads CASSEYELNGELFF. CDR3 bases: TGTGCCAGCAGTGAATATGAGCTAAACGGGGAGCTGTTTTTT.

This clone was seen a single time. The V gene is TRBV24-1, the J gene TRBJ1-2; 8 bases match TRBD1. The CDR3 consists of 15 residues. V gave up 3 bases and J gave up 8 bases; unmatched junction bases: 10. Germline-derived CDR1 and CDR2 are KGHDR and SFDVKD. The CDR3 spells CATSDPGTGMGGYTF. The CDR3 DNA follows: TGTGCCACCAGTGATCCTGGGACAGGAATGGGGGGCTACACCTTC.

This clone was seen just once. The gene calls are TRBV11-3 and TRBJ1-3; no reliable D call. The length of the CDR3 is 14 residues. Deletions cut 3 bases from V and 3 bases from J, with 9 bases between. Germline CDR1 and CDR2: SGHNT and YENEEA. This CDR3 reads CASSLGVDGNTIYF. As DNA, the CDR3 is TGTGCCAGCAGCTTGGGAGTGGATGGAAACACCATATATTTT.

The chain couples TRBV10-3 to TRBJ2-3; 10 bases fit TRBD2. With V trimmed by 5 bases and J by 4 bases, 6 bases remained unmatched. This CDR3 spans 15 amino acids. CDR1 and CDR2 from the germline V gene are ENHRY and SYGVKD. The CDR3, as DNA: TGTGCCATCAGTTTAAGCGGGGGGGCCTCAGATACGCAGTATTTT. Protein sequence: CAISLSGGASDTQYF.

J is TRBJ1-1 and V is TRBV11-2; 8 nucleotides align to TRBD1. The CDR3 has 15 amino acids. V was pared by 5 bases and J by 3 bases, with 8 bases of the junction left unmatched. Germline CDR1 reads SGHAT; CDR2 reads FQNNGV. The CDR3 loop is CASSALDRVHTEAFF. CDR3 coding DNA: TGTGCCAGCAGCGCCCTGGACAGGGTTCACACTGAAGCTTTCTTT.

The V call is TRBV20-1, the J call TRBJ2-7; 10 bases fit TRBD2. This CDR3 spans 13 amino acids. Germline CDR1 reads DFQATT; CDR2 reads SNEGSKA (reference sequence). V dropped 3 bases and J dropped 4; count of bases not matched to a gene: 3. The CDR3 sequence is CSASLAGAYEQYF. DNA of the CDR3: TGCAGTGCTAGTCTAGCGGGGGCATACGAGCAGTACTTC.

The DNA of the CDR3 is TGTGCCAGCAGCTTGCGGGGGTTGTACGAGCAGTACTTC. Protein product: CASSLRGLYEQYF. This rearrangement joins TRBV7-2 to TRBJ2-7, with 7 bases that match TRBD2. The junction had 3 bases not matched to a gene; V was cut back by 3 bases and J by 4 bases. Germline CDR1 is SGHTA and CDR2 is FQGNSA. The CDR3 runs 13 residues.

V gene TRBV5-6 combines with J gene TRBJ1-4; D is possibly TRBD1 (6 bases). Germline V gene lookup returns CDR1 SGHDT and CDR2 YYEEEE. Trimming took off 4 bases at V and 8 bases at J, with 15 bases between the two ends. The CDR3 length is 14 residues. CDR3 in DNA: TGTGCCAGCAGCGTGGAGGGCAGGGGCGAAAAACTGTTTTTT. This encodes CASSVEGRGEKLFF.

The rearrangement joins TRBV7-8 to TRBJ1-6; possibly TRBD1 for D (5 bases). Germline V gene data show CDR1 as SGHVS and CDR2 as FQNEAQ. The V and J ends lost 4 bases and 4 bases respectively, with 14 bases between them. The CDR3 length is 16 residues. The CDR3 loop is CASSSQRGTYNSPLHF. The CDR3 DNA is TGTGCCAGCAGCTCCCAGCGGGGGACTTATAATTCACCCCTCCACTTT.

For the CDR3, the DNA is TGCAGCGTTGGGGGACACCCTAGCTATGGCTACACCTTC. It encodes CSVGGHPSYGYTF. The chain employs TRBV29-1 and TRBJ1-2; D is possibly TRBD1 (6 bases). V lost 4 bases to trimming and J lost 4 bases, with 13 bases between them. Looked up from germline, CDR1 is SQVTM and CDR2 is ANQGSEA. The CDR3 is made up of 13 amino acids.

This rearrangement joins TRBV10-3 to TRBJ2-7; the match to TRBD2 covers 14 bases. Germline V CDR1 and CDR2: ENHRY, SYGVKD. CDR3 size: 16 residues. V trimming: 5 bases; J trimming: 2 bases; junction bases outside the gene matches: 5. The CDR3 DNA is TGTGCCATCAGTAGGGGACTAGCGGGGGCACCCTACGAGCAGTACTTC. It is translated as CAISRGLAGAPYEQYF.

V gene TRBV4-1 combines with J gene TRBJ1-5; 7 bases are a match to TRBD1. V lost 8 bases to trimming and J lost 0 bases; unmatched junction nucleotides: 19. CDR3 length: 19 residues. Germline CDR1 MGHRA, CDR2 YSYEKL. The CDR3: CASRRPDRDTTYSNQPQHF. CDR3 DNA sequence: TGCGCCAGCCGTCGACCCGACAGGGACACAACTTATAGCAATCAGCCCCAGCATTTT.

V and J are TRBV14 and TRBJ1-3; the D gene is possibly TRBD1 (6 bases). This CDR3 has 14 residues. V lost 3 bases and J lost 2, with 8 bases in between. Germline values: CDR1 SGHDN, CDR2 FVKESK. CDR3 nucleotides: TGTGCCAGCAGCCAGGGGGCAACTGGAAACACCATATATTTT. Its protein is CASSQGATGNTIYF.

This clone was seen a handful of times. This rearrangement joins TRBV7-2 to TRBJ2-2; 9 nucleotides agree with TRBD2. The ends lost 1 base at V and 6 bases at J; junction bases unmatched: 3. Germline lookup yields CDR1 SGHTA and CDR2 FQGNSA. The CDR3 extends over 15 amino acids. The CDR3 reads CASSLGGGASGELFF. The CDR3 DNA is TGTGCCAGCAGCTTAGGCGGGGGGGCTTCCGGGGAGCTGTTTTTT.

This chain links TRBV7-9 with TRBJ1-4; D unclear. The germline gives CDR1 SEHNR, CDR2 FQNEAQ (reference sequence). V lost 0 bases and J lost 7, with 6 bases in between. The CDR3 extends over 13 amino acids. In DNA form, the CDR3 reads TGTGCCAGCAGCTTAGCCGCGGGTGAAAAACTGTTTTTT. Translating gives CASSLAAGEKLFF.

The chain joins TRBV29-1 to TRBJ1-1, with D perhaps TRBD1 (5 bases). The V end lost 6 bases, the J end lost 2 bases, and 13 bases lay between the germline ends. Per the germline V gene, CDR1 is SQVTM and CDR2 is ANQGSEA. The CDR3 sequence is 13 residues long. In nucleotides, the CDR3 is TGCAGCGTAGCGGGGGGAAGTAACACTGAAGCTTTCTTT. Amino acids: CSVAGGSNTEAFF.

The chain combines TRBV10-3 with TRBJ2-7, with D tentatively TRBD1 (6 bases). The CDR3 spans 14 residues. Germline V gives CDR1 ENHRY, CDR2 SYGVKD. Trimming pared 10 bases from V and 0 bases from J, leaving 16 bases between. The CDR3 DNA reads as TGTGCCACTCATACAGGGATTAGCTCCTACGAGCAGTACTTC. Its protein is CATHTGISSYEQYF.